These 3 T cell receptor beta chains came from one sample sequenced in a study of OX40 agonist ivuxolimab in advanced cancers. Clones were sequenced by immunoSEQ multiplex PCR, and TCRdb holds only the in-frame ones, with some missing. The sample holds roughly 20,000 clones, roughly 80% seen once. The input for sequencing was CD4+ or CD8+ T cells sorted from blood, taken in a trial of the OX40 agonist ivuxolimab. The source is an adult with an advanced solid tumor such as melanoma, head and neck, liver or kidney cancer.

This chain connects TRBV30 to TRBJ1-3, with D uncertain. Between the trimmed V and J ends, which lost 2 bases and 3 bases, there was a span of 5 bases. The CDR3 sequence is 12 residues long. Looked up from germline, CDR1 is GTSNPN and CDR2 is SVGIG (reference sequence). The CDR3 DNA sequence: TGTGCCTGGAGTCGTAGTGGAAACACCATATATTTT. Its translation: CAWSRSGNTIYF.

The V and J genes are TRBV7-9 and TRBJ2-1; D perhaps matches TRBD1 (7 bases). This CDR3 is built from 14 residues. CDR1 is SEHNR, CDR2 FQNEAQ, per germline (reference sequence). The V end was cut by 5 bases, the J end by 7 bases, with 15 bases between. CDR3 DNA: TGTGCCAGCAGCATACGACAGGGACTGAATGAGCAGTTCTTC. Its protein is CASSIRQGLNEQFF.

This sequence joins TRBV5-1 and TRBJ2-7; D is perhaps TRBD1 or TRBD2 (6 bases each). The V and J ends lost 4 bases and 1 base respectively, with 15 bases between them. The CDR3 spans 15 residues. Looked up from germline, CDR1 is SGHRS and CDR2 is YFSETQ. This CDR3 reads CASSPERGDSYEQYF. The CDR3 DNA reads as TGCGCCAGCAGCCCGGAAAGGGGGGATTCCTACGAGCAGTACTTC.